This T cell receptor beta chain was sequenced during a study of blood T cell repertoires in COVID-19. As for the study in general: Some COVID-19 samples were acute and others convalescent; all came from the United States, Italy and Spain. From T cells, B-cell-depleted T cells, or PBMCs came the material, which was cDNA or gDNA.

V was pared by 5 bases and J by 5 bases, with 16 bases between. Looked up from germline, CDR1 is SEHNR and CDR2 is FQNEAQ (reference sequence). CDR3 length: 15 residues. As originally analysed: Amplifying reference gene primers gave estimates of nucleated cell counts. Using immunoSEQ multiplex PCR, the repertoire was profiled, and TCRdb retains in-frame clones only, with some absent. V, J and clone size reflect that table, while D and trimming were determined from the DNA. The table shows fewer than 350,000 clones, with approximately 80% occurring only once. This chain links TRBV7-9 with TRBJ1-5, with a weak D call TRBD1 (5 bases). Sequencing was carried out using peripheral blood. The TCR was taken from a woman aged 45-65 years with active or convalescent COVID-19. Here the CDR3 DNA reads TGTGCCAGCAGCCCGGGCCCGACAGCCGATCAGCCCCAGCATTTT. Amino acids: CASSPGPTADQPQHF.